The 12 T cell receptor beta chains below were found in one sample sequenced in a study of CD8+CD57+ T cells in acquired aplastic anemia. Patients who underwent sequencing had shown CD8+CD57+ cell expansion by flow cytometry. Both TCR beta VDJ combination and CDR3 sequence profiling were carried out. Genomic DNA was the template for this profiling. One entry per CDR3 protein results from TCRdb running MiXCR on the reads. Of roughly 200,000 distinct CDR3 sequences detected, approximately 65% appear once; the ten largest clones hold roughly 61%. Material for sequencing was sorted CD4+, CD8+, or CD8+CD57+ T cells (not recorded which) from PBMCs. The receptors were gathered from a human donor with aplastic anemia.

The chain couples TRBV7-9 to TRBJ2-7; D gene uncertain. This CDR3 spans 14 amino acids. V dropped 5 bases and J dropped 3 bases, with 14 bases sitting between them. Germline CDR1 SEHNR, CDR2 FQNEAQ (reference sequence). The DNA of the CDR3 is TGTGCCAGCAGCCCCTCGGACGGAGACTACGAGCAGTACTTC. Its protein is CASSPSDGDYEQYF.

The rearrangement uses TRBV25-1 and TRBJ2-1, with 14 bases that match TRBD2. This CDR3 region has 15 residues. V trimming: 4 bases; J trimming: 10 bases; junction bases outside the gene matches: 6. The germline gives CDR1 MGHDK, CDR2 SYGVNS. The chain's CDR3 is CASSAGLAGVHEQFF. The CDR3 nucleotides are TGTGCCAGCAGTGCGGGACTAGCGGGAGTGCACGAGCAGTTCTTC. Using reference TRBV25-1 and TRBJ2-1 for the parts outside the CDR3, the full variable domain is EADIYQTPRYLVIGTGKKITLECSQTMGHDKMYWYQQDPGMELHLIHYSYGVNSTEKGDLSSESTVSRIRTEHFPLTLESARPSHTSQYLCASSAGLAGVHEQFFGPGTRLTVL.

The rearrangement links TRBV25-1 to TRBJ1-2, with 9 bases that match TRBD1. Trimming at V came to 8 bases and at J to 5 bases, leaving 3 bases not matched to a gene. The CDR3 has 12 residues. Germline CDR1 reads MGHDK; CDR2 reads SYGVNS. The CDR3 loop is CASVGTGYGYTF. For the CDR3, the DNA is TGTGCCAGCGTCGGGACAGGGTATGGCTACACCTTC.

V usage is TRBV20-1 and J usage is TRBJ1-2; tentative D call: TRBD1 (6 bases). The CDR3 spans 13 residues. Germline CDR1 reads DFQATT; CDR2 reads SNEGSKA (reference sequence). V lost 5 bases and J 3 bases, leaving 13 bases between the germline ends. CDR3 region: CSAGSGVDYGYTF. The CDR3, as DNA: TGCAGTGCTGGATCAGGGGTAGACTATGGCTACACCTTC.

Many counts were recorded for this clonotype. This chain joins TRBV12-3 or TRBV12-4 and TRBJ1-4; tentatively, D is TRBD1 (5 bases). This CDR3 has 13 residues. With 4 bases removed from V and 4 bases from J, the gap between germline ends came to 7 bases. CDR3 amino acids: CASSYGGNEKLFF. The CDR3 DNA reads TGTGCCAGCAGTTATGGGGGTAATGAAAAACTGTTTTTT.

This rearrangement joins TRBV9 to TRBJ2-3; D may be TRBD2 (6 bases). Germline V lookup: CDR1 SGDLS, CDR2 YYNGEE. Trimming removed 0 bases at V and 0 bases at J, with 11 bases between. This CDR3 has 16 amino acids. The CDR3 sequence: CASSVGAGTSTDTQYF. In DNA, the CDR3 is TGTGCCAGCAGCGTAGGAGCAGGGACTAGCACAGATACGCAGTATTTT.

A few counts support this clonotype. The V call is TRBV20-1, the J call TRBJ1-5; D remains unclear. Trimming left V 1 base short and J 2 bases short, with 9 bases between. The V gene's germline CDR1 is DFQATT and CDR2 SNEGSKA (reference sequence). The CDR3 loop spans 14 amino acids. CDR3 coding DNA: TGCAGTGCTAGAGGGGTTGTTGGCAATCAGCCCCAGCATTTT. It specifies CSARGVVGNQPQHF.

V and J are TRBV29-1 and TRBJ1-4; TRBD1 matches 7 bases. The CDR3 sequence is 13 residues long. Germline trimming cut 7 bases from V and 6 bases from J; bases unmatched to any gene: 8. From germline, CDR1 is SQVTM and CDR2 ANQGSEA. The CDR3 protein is CSAKTGSDEKLFF. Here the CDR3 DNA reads TGCAGCGCCAAGACAGGGTCGGATGAAAAACTGTTTTTT.

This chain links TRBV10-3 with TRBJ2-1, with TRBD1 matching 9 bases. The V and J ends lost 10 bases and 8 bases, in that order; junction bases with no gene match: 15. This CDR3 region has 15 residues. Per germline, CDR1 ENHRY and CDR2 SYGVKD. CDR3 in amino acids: CATLLGQGGSYEQFF. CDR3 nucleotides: TGTGCCACCCTCTTGGGACAGGGTGGATCCTATGAGCAGTTCTTC.

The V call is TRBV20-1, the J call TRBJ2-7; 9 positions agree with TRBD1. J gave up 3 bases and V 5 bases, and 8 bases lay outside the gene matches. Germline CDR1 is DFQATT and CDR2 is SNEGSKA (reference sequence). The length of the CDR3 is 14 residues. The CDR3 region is CSALTGTGIYEQYF. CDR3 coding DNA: TGCAGTGCTCTTACCGGGACAGGGATCTACGAGCAGTACTTC.

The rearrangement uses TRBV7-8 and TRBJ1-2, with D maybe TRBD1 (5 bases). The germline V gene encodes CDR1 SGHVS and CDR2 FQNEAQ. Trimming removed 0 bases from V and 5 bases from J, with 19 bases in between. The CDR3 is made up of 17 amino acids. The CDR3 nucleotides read TGTGCCAGCAGCTTAGCGCCCCGGGGGAAGGTGGCGTATGGCTACACCTTC. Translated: CASSLAPRGKVAYGYTF.

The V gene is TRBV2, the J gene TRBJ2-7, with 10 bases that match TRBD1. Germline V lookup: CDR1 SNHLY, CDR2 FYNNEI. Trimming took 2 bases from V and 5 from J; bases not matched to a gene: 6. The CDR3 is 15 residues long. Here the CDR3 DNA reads TGTGCCAGCAGTGAAACCCCGGGACAGGGGAACGAGCAGTACTTC. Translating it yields CASSETPGQGNEQYF.